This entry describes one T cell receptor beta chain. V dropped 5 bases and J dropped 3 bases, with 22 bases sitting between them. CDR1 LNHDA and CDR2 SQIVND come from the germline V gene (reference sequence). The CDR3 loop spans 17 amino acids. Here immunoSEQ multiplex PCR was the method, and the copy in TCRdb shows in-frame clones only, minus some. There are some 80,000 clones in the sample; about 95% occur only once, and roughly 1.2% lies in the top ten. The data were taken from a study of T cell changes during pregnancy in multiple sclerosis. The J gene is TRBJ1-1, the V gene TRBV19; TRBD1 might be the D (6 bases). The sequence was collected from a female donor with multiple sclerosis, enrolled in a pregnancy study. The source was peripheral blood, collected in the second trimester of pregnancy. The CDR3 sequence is CASSLRDIGSRYTEAFF. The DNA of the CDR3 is TGTGCCAGTAGTCTACGGGACATCGGCTCCCGGTACACTGAAGCTTTCTTT.